This T cell receptor (beta chain) was sequenced for a study of sequential checkpoint blockade in melanoma. The overall study: Roughly 20 patients had tumor biopsies before treatment and at week 13.

Treatment reported: randomized to nivolumab then ipilimumab (arm A) or the reverse (arm B). The protocol was immunoSEQ multiplex PCR, while the TCRdb copy is restricted to in-frame clones and leaves out a portion. The sample records about 12,000 clones, approximately 24% being singletons. This CDR3 has 14 amino acids. V dropped 1 base and J dropped 6 bases, with 10 bases sitting between them. Germline values: CDR1 MGHRA, CDR2 YSYEKL. The table lists this clone with a count of one. The sequence was collected from a human donor with melanoma. The chain carries TRBV4-1 and TRBJ1-5; no clear D gene. The sample consisted of tumor tissue (inferred from file names), taken from a patient given nivolumab and ipilimumab in sequence. The CDR3 sequence is CASSQGLLGQPQHF. CDR3 bases: TGCGCCAGCAGCCAAGGACTGCTCGGTCAGCCCCAGCATTTT.